This entry is about one TCR beta chain. The antigen is unknown. Amplification used 60 Vbeta primers and 13 Jbeta primers. As handled by the study authors: The count from a later analysis was about 80 million unique TCR beta chains, some 9.9 million of them shared. Clones were read by immunoSEQ multiplex PCR, and TCRdb kept only the in-frame ones, dropping some. V and J calls plus clone size are reproduced from that table; the DNA served to infer D and trimming. The sample yields 270,000 or so clones, around 90% seen once. The sample originates from a study of cytomegalovirus exposure and HLA in healthy donors. Whole-study findings and limits: In a later analysis, donors in an Asian-associated ancestry cluster reportedly had fewer N-insertions in productive TCRs than the cohort mean.

Looked up from germline, CDR1 is MGHRA and CDR2 is YSYEKL. This CDR3 region has 16 residues. V was clipped by 3 bases and J by 3 bases; unmatched bases: 7. The sequence derives from a girl aged 2 to 10 in good health and CMV-seronegative. Material for sequencing was PBMCs. The chain links TRBV4-1 to TRBJ2-2; the match to TRBD2 covers 7 bases. CDR3 amino acids: CASSHPPSGDTGELFF. Here the CDR3 DNA reads TGCGCCAGCAGCCATCCACCTAGCGGAGACACCGGGGAGCTGTTTTTT.